These 21 T cell receptor beta chains came from one sample sequenced in a study of T cell responses to AZD1222 COVID-19 vaccine. Some clones are missing from TCRdb's copy, which holds only in-frame ones; the method was immunoSEQ multiplex PCR. The sample shows about 92,000 clones, about nine tenths of them seen only once. The starting material was peripheral blood, obtained on day 0 of AZD1222 vaccination. The receptors derive from an adult in good health.

Note on this clone: Other DNA sequences in this specimen translate into the identical CDR3. CDR3 loop: CASSQERLAGPYNEQFF. CDR3 DNA sequence: TGCGCCAGCAGCCAAGAGCGACTAGCGGGACCCTACAATGAGCAGTTCTTC. V is TRBV4-1 and J is TRBJ2-1, with 11 positions matching TRBD2. Germline V gives CDR1 MGHRA, CDR2 YSYEKL. This CDR3 has 17 residues. Germline trimming cut 0 bases from V and 2 bases from J; bases unmatched to any gene: 3.

This clone was counted once. The genes are TRBV5-1 and TRBJ2-7, with D possibly being TRBD1 (5 bases). The CDR3 has 14 amino acids. With 0 bases removed from V and 1 base from J, the gap between germline ends came to 8 bases. Germline CDR1 is SGHRS and CDR2 is YFSETQ. For the CDR3, the DNA is TGCGCCAGCAGCTTGGACCCAGGGTCCTACGAGCAGTACTTC. Translated, it gives CASSLDPGSYEQYF.

The chain recombines TRBV7-8 with TRBJ2-7, with 8 bases fitting TRBD1. The germline gives CDR1 SGHVS, CDR2 FQNEAQ. J was trimmed by 6 bases and V by 1 base; bases with no gene match: 5. This CDR3 spans 14 amino acids. The CDR3 reads CASSLGTGYTEQYF. The CDR3, as DNA: TGTGCCAGCAGCTTAGGGACAGGGTATACCGAGCAGTACTTC. The full variable domain, its missing parts supplied by reference TRBV7-8 and TRBJ2-7, is GAGVSQSPRYKVAKRGQDVALRCDPISGHVSLFWYQQALGQGPEFLTYFQNEAQLDKSGLPSDRFFAERPEGSVSTLKIQRTQQEDSAVYLCASSLGTGYTEQYFGPGTRLTVT.

V and J are TRBV9 and TRBJ1-6, with no clear D. The CDR3 is 17 residues long. V was shortened by 0 bases and J by 0 bases, with 10 bases between the two germline ends. The germline gives CDR1 SGDLS, CDR2 YYNGEE. This CDR3 reads CASSVEALSSYNSPLHF. The CDR3 DNA is TGTGCCAGCAGCGTAGAGGCCCTAAGCTCCTATAATTCACCCCTCCACTTT.

The chain links TRBV5-1 to TRBJ2-5; 8 bases match TRBD2. The CDR3 has 15 amino acids. The germline gives CDR1 SGHRS, CDR2 YFSETQ. V lost 0 bases to trimming and J lost 4 bases; unmatched junction nucleotides: 5. This chain's CDR3 is CASSLEAGGAETQYF. The DNA for the CDR3 is TGCGCCAGCAGCTTGGAGGCGGGGGGCGCAGAGACCCAGTACTTC.

In DNA, the CDR3 is TGCGCCAGCAGCTTGTTACAGGGGTATGGCTACACCTTC. It translates to CASSLLQGYGYTF. The chain uses TRBV5-1 and TRBJ1-2, with 7 bases fitting TRBD1. There are 13 residues in the CDR3. Germline V gene data show CDR1 as SGHRS and CDR2 as YFSETQ. V lost 1 base, J lost 5 bases, and 2 bases stayed unmatched.

This clone was seen only once. The V and J genes are TRBV18 and TRBJ2-5; D possibly uses TRBD1 or TRBD2 (5 bases each). V shed 4 bases and J shed 5 bases, with 17 bases lying between them. Germline lookup yields CDR1 KGHSH and CDR2 LQKENI. This CDR3 is 15 amino acids long. The CDR3 spells CASSRSRGEGETQYF. The CDR3 DNA reads TGTGCCAGCTCACGATCCCGGGGAGAGGGGGAGACCCAGTACTTC.

The gene calls are TRBV7-2 and TRBJ2-7; D perhaps matches TRBD1 (6 bases). In germline, CDR1 is SGHTA, CDR2 FQGNSA. The V end was cut by 5 bases, the J end by 6 bases, with 17 bases between. The CDR3 totals 14 residues. As DNA, the CDR3 is TGTGCCAGCAGCCCCAGGGGCGAACCTGGCGAGCAGTACTTC. As protein: CASSPRGEPGEQYF.

V gene TRBV7-9 combines with J gene TRBJ1-2; no clear D gene. V lost 5 bases and J lost 3, with 10 bases in between. Germline values: CDR1 SEHNR, CDR2 FQNEAQ (reference sequence). CDR3 length equals 13 residues. The CDR3, as DNA: TGTGCCAGCAGCCCCTCGGGCGACTATGGCTACACCTTC. Translated: CASSPSGDYGYTF.

The chain couples TRBV7-9 to TRBJ1-3; maybe TRBD1 (5 bases). This CDR3 has 13 residues. Between the trimmed V and J ends, which lost 4 bases and 4 bases, there was a span of 8 bases. Germline V lookup: CDR1 SEHNR, CDR2 FQNEAQ (reference sequence). The CDR3 loop is CASSSAGGNTIYF. In nucleotides, the CDR3 is TGTGCCAGCAGCTCGGCAGGGGGAAACACCATATATTTT.

The rearrangement joins TRBV5-1 to TRBJ1-4; 8 bases are shared with TRBD1. Germline values: CDR1 SGHRS, CDR2 YFSETQ. The CDR3 is made up of 15 amino acids. Unmatched junction bases numbered 7, after V lost 4 bases and J lost 5 bases. For the CDR3, the DNA is TGCGCCAGCAGCGTGAGGACAGGGATAAATGAAAAACTGTTTTTT. This gives the protein CASSVRTGINEKLFF.

The J gene is TRBJ2-1, the V gene TRBV3-1 (or the pseudogene TRBV3-2), with unresolved D. The germline V and J ends were trimmed by 3 bases and 10 bases, with 10 bases remaining between them. The CDR3 is made up of 12 amino acids. Germline CDR1 reads LGHDT; CDR2 reads YNNKEL (reference sequence). The CDR3 sequence: CASSQAGREQFF. The CDR3 nucleotides are TGTGCCAGCAGCCAGGCTGGGCGGGAGCAGTTCTTC.

The V and J genes are TRBV7-9 and TRBJ2-7; 10 bases are a match to TRBD2. Germline V lookup: CDR1 SEHNR, CDR2 FQNEAQ (reference sequence). CDR3 length: 15 amino acids. The trim removed 5 bases at V and 5 bases at J, leaving 9 bases unmatched. For the CDR3, the DNA is TGTGCCAGCAGCCCCCGGCTAGCGGGAGAACACGAGCAGTACTTC. Its protein is CASSPRLAGEHEQYF.

The chain carries TRBV19 and TRBJ1-2; possible D gene TRBD1, 5 bases. With 4 bases removed from V and 2 bases from J, the gap between germline ends came to 14 bases. Germline V lookup: CDR1 LNHDA, CDR2 SQIVND (reference sequence). The CDR3 sequence is 15 residues long. CDR3 sequence: CASSTGTVGNYGYTF. The CDR3 DNA follows: TGTGCCAGTAGTACCGGGACGGTGGGGAACTATGGCTACACCTTC.

The genes are TRBV5-1 and TRBJ2-2; no firm D call. Per the germline V gene, CDR1 is SGHRS and CDR2 is YFSETQ. V gave up 0 bases and J gave up 1 base, with 10 bases separating them. The CDR3 sequence is 16 residues long. CDR3: CASSLEGPGNTGELFF. CDR3 sequence (DNA): TGCGCCAGCAGCTTGGAGGGCCCGGGGAACACCGGGGAGCTGTTTTTT. The full variable domain, in which reference TRBV5-1 and TRBJ2-2 provide the parts outside the CDR3, is KAGVTQTPRYLIKTRGQQVTLSCSPISGHRSVSWYQQTPGQGLQFLFEYFSETQRNKGNFPGRFSGRQFSNSRSEMNVSTLELGDSALYLCASSLEGPGNTGELFFGEGSRLTVL.

The chain employs TRBV6-6 and TRBJ2-2; 14 bases fit TRBD2. The length of the CDR3 is 16 residues. Unmatched junction bases numbered 3, after V lost 4 bases and J lost 5 bases. Germline V lookup: CDR1 MNHNY, CDR2 SVGAGI (reference sequence). CDR3 sequence: CASSLRTSGRTGELFF. The CDR3 DNA sequence: TGTGCCAGCAGTTTGAGGACTAGCGGGAGGACCGGGGAGCTGTTTTTT.

V is TRBV2 and J is TRBJ2-7; 9 bases map to TRBD1. Per the germline V gene, CDR1 is SNHLY and CDR2 is FYNNEI. V was clipped by 5 bases and J by 4 bases; unmatched bases: 6. This CDR3 is built from 14 residues. The DNA of the CDR3 is TGTGCCAGCAGTTCACAGGGGGCGAGGTACGAGCAGTACTTC. Its translation: CASSSQGARYEQYF.

The chain recombines TRBV10-3 with TRBJ1-4, with D possibly being TRBD1 (5 bases). The CDR3 sequence is 15 residues long. Per the germline V gene, CDR1 is ENHRY and CDR2 is SYGVKD. The V end lost 4 bases, the J end lost 6 bases, and 15 bases lay between the germline ends. CDR3 sequence: CAISVTGGADEKLFF. CDR3 bases: TGTGCCATCAGTGTGACCGGAGGGGCCGATGAAAAACTGTTTTTT.

The rearrangement uses TRBV11-3 and TRBJ2-2; possible D gene TRBD2, 5 bases. V was pared by 5 bases and J by 0 bases, with 10 bases between. Germline CDR1 SGHNT, CDR2 YENEEA. The CDR3 length is 15 residues. The CDR3 loop reads CASSLSGSNTGELFF. As DNA, the CDR3 is TGTGCCAGCAGCCTCTCGGGGTCGAACACCGGGGAGCTGTTTTTT.

The J gene is TRBJ2-3, the V gene TRBV6-1; TRBD1 aligns across 11 bases. The germline V gene has CDR1 MNHNS and CDR2 SASEGT. The CDR3 is 17 residues long. J was trimmed by 6 bases and V by 4 bases; bases with no gene match: 12. CDR3 nucleotide sequence: TGTGCCAGCAGTGTCGCCGGGACAGGGGGAACTGGGGATACGCAGTATTTT. This encodes CASSVAGTGGTGDTQYF.

The chain joins TRBV28 to TRBJ2-5; the match to TRBD2 covers 8 bases. Germline V gene lookup returns CDR1 MDHEN and CDR2 SYDVKM. This CDR3 comprises 14 residues. The ends lost 6 bases at V and 10 bases at J; junction bases unmatched: 13. DNA of the CDR3: TGTGCCAGCAGAAAGCGGGGGCGTGAATTGGGCCAGTACTTC. It yields the protein CASRKRGRELGQYF.